This is a list of T cell receptor beta chains from one sample in a study of CD8+ T cells in alopecia areata. Libraries were prepared by immunoSEQ multiplex PCR; TCRdb keeps only in-frame clonotypes and omits some of them. The sample yields some 100,000 clones, roughly 68% seen once. Sequencing used CD4+ T cells sorted from blood. The source is a human donor in good health. The CDR3 runs from the conserved cysteine through the conserved F or W. D genes are given only for firm matches. Size values are once, few and many counts, or a class for expanded clones, and some rows have none.

V	length	D	J	size	CDR3	DNA
TRBV2	10	TRBD1	TRBJ1-4	-	CASALTGLLF	TGTGCCAGCGCTTTGACAGGGTTGCTTTTT
TRBV5-6	18	-	TRBJ2-3	-	CASSLVGTNDASTDTQYF	TGTGCCAGCAGCTTGGTGGGGACCAACGACGCTAGCACAGATACGCAGTATTTT
TRBV10-2	15	-	TRBJ1-5	-	CASKGGERSNQPQHF	TGCGCCAGCAAGGGAGGGGAGAGGAGCAATCAGCCCCAGCATTTT
TRBV6-1	12	-	TRBJ1-2	-	CASSERGFGYTF	TGTGCCAGCAGTGAGAGGGGATTTGGCTACACCTTC
TRBV29-1	14	-	TRBJ1-1	few	CSVVGGSLETEAFF	TGCAGCGTTGTCGGCGGTTCCTTGGAAACTGAAGCTTTCTTT
TRBV5-6	15	-	TRBJ2-5	once	CASSLTPEYQETQYF	TGTGCCAGCAGCTTGACCCCCGAGTACCAAGAGACCCAGTACTTC
TRBV27	18	-	TRBJ2-6	few	CASSFVAGISSGANVLTF	TGTGCCAGCAGTTTTGTGGCGGGTATCAGCTCTGGGGCCAACGTCCTGACTTTC
TRBV30	13	TRBD2	TRBJ2-5	-	CAWTGGYQETQYF	TGTGCCTGGACGGGGGGGTACCAAGAGACCCAGTACTTC
TRBV2	14	-	TRBJ2-7	-	CASSDVPGAGEQYF	TGTGCCAGCAGTGACGTCCCAGGGGCGGGGGAGCAGTACTTC
TRBV7-9	15	-	TRBJ1-1	-	CASSLAKGARGEDFF	TGTGCCAGCAGCTTGGCTAAGGGAGCCCGGGGGGAAGATTTCTTT
TRBV29-1	13	-	TRBJ1-2	-	CSAFEGINYGYTF	TGCAGCGCTTTTGAGGGAATTAACTATGGCTACACCTTC
TRBV7-6	15	-	TRBJ1-5	once	CASSLKGGSNQPQHF	TGTGCCAGCAGCTTAAAGGGCGGTAGCAATCAGCCCCAGCATTTT
TRBV7-8	14	-	TRBJ1-6	-	CASSNRRGLFPLHF	TGTGCCAGCAGTAATAGGCGGGGCCTCTTTCCCCTCCACTTT
TRBV7-2	17	TRBD2	TRBJ2-3	-	CASSRDAGGPPTDTQYF	TGTGCCAGCAGCCGGGACGCGGGGGGGCCTCCCACAGATACGCAGTATTTT
TRBV7-3	18	TRBD2	TRBJ2-2	few	CASSSGLAGGLNTGELFF	TGTGCCAGCAGCTCGGGACTAGCGGGGGGCCTGAACACCGGGGAGCTGTTTTTT
TRBV4-2	13	-	TRBJ2-3	-	CASSQERRDTQYF	TGTGCCAGCAGCCAAGAGAGGCGGGATACGCAGTATTTT
TRBV29-1	12	-	TRBJ2-1	once	CSVDSNYNEQFF	TGCAGCGTTGATAGCAACTACAATGAGCAGTTCTTC
TRBV4-1	16	-	TRBJ2-3	few	CASSQEWDGITDTQYF	TGCGCCAGCAGCCAAGAGTGGGACGGAATCACAGATACGCAGTATTTT
TRBV18	13	-	TRBJ2-5	-	CASSRAHGETQYF	TGTGCCAGCTCACGGGCACATGGGGAGACCCAGTACTTC
TRBV2	13	-	TRBJ1-1	-	CASNSLMNTEAFF	TGTGCCAGCAATAGCCTCATGAACACTGAAGCTTTCTTT
TRBV18	14	-	TRBJ1-2	-	CASSPETGASGYTF	TGTGCCAGCTCACCAGAAACGGGGGCATCTGGCTACACCTTC
TRBV30	14	TRBD1	TRBJ1-2	-	CADGGGAYHYGYTF	TGTGCCGATGGAGGGGGCGCTTATCACTATGGCTACACCTTC
TRBV6-5	14	-	TRBJ1-5	few	CASSWDPSRQPQHF	TGTGCCAGCAGTTGGGACCCCTCACGACAGCCCCAGCATTTT
TRBV27	13	TRBD1	TRBJ1-2	few	CASRNPDRGGYTF	TGTGCCAGCAGGAATCCAGACAGGGGTGGCTACACCTTC
TRBV28	13	-	TRBJ1-1	-	CASSTGSATEAFF	TGTGCCAGCAGTACAGGGAGTGCCACTGAAGCTTTCTTT
TRBV6-1	14	-	TRBJ1-6	-	CASQLSSANSPLHF	TGTGCCAGCCAGCTTAGTAGCGCCAATTCACCCCTCCACTTT
TRBV29-1	13	-	TRBJ2-2	-	CSVERPNTGELFF	TGCAGCGTTGAAAGGCCGAACACCGGGGAGCTGTTTTTT
TRBV4-2	18	TRBD2	TRBJ2-3	-	CASSQLRTSGGDADTQYF	TGTGCCAGCAGCCAACTCCGGACTAGCGGGGGGGATGCAGATACGCAGTATTTT
TRBV29-1	14	-	TRBJ1-3	-	CSVEDRGIGNTIYF	TGCAGCGTTGAAGATCGGGGGATTGGAAACACCATATATTTT
TRBV4-1	12	-	TRBJ2-3	-	CASSQVGDTQYF	TGCGCCAGCAGCCAAGTTGGAGATACGCAGTATTTT
TRBV30	13	-	TRBJ2-2	-	CAWSVRGTGELFF	TGTGCCTGGAGTGTAAGGGGCACCGGGGAGCTGTTTTTT
TRBV29-1	12	-	TRBJ1-2	once	CSVEQGSYGYTF	TGCAGCGTTGAACAGGGGTCATATGGCTACACCTTC
TRBV29-1	11	-	TRBJ2-5	-	CSLWSPETQYF	TGCAGCCTGTGGTCCCCCGAGACCCAGTACTTC
TRBV5-1	15	TRBD2	TRBJ2-3	few	CASSLSGGAVDTQYF	TGCGCCAGCAGCCTTAGCGGGGGGGCTGTCGATACGCAGTATTTT